The rows below give T cell receptor beta chains drawn from one sample of a study of CD8 T cells in ankylosing spondylitis. One entry per CDR3 protein results from TCRdb running MiXCR on the 5' RACE reads. The sample records around 490,000 distinct CDR3 sequences, roughly 5.3% being singletons. Sequencing used blood, either unsorted or a sorted T cell fraction (not recorded which). The origin of the receptors is a male donor with ankylosing spondylitis. Both conserved end residues are part of each CDR3. Fields, in order: D gene, J gene, V gene, clone size, CDR3 protein, CDR3 DNA. A D gene is named only where the DNA matches it firmly. Size tells how often a clone was seen (once, few, many) or the class of an expanded clone, and some rows leave it out.

. TRBJ2-3 TRBV7-8 many CASSARETSTDTQYF TGTGCCAGCAGCGCCCGGGAGACCAGCACAGATACGCAGTATTTT
TRBD2 TRBJ2-1 TRBV5-1 . CASSLDNGGAGNEQFF TGCGCCAGCAGCTTGGATAACGGGGGGGCGGGCAATGAGCAGTTCTTC
. TRBJ2-2 TRBV7-2 many CASSLRSGELFF TGTGCCAGCAGCTTAAGGTCCGGGGAGCTGTTTTTT
TRBD2 TRBJ2-7 TRBV20-1 many CSARTAGTNYF TGCAGTGCTAGAACTGCCGGGACTAACTACTTC
TRBD1 TRBJ2-3 TRBV29-1 many CSIGQGPDTQYF TGCAGCATCGGACAGGGCCCAGATACGCAGTATTTT
. TRBJ2-1 TRBV20-1 many CSATGGSSYNEQFF TGCAGTGCTACGGGCGGTAGCTCCTACAATGAGCAGTTCTTC
. TRBJ2-3 TRBV20-1 many CSALRDPTDTQYF TGCAGTGCTCTCCGGGACCCCACAGATACGCAGTATTTT
. TRBJ1-4 TRBV7-2 many CASSFLATNEKLFF TGTGCCAGCAGCTTCCTAGCAACTAATGAAAAACTGTTTTTT
. TRBJ2-7 TRBV12-3/TRBV12-4 many CASSQEGEQYF TGTGCCAGCAGCCAGGAGGGTGAGCAGTACTTC
. TRBJ2-1 TRBV5-1 many CASSLDGSSSYNEQFF TGCGCCAGCAGCTTGGATGGCTCGAGCTCCTACAATGAGCAGTTCTTC
TRBD1 TRBJ1-5 TRBV7-2 many CASSLAPDRGGSQPQHF TGTGCCAGCAGCTTAGCACCCGACAGGGGCGGATCTCAGCCCCAGCATTTT
. TRBJ2-1 TRBV7-2 . CASTLGTVAGEQFF TGTGCCAGCACCCTTGGGACGGTAGCTGGTGAGCAGTTCTTC
TRBD1 TRBJ2-5 TRBV20-1 . CSADYRQGVTQYF TGCAGTGCCGATTACAGGCAGGGGGTGACCCAGTACTTC
. TRBJ2-6 TRBV20-1 . CSARDSWREYKMSGANVLTF TGCAGTGCTAGAGATAGTTGGAGGGAGTATAAAATGTCTGGGGCCAACGTCCTGACTTTC
TRBD2 TRBJ2-2 TRBV5-6 many CASSWGLASGELFF TGTGCCAGCAGCTGGGGACTAGCATCCGGGGAGCTGTTTTTT
. TRBJ2-7 TRBV6-2/TRBV6-3 . CASSYTEDDEQYF TGTGCCAGCAGTTATACAGAGGACGACGAGCAGTACTTC
. TRBJ1-1 TRBV29-1 many CSVLGLYMNTEAFF TGCAGCGTTCTCGGACTCTACATGAACACTGAAGCTTTCTTT
TRBD1 TRBJ2-2 TRBV5-1 many CASSRDRVTGELFF TGCGCCAGCAGCCGGGACAGGGTCACCGGGGAGCTGTTTTTT
. TRBJ1-1 TRBV28 many CASSVPGPKNTEAFF TGTGCCAGCAGTGTGCCCGGGCCCAAGAACACTGAAGCTTTCTTT
. TRBJ1-3 TRBV6-5 many CASSYLRGAGNTIYF TGTGCCAGCAGTTACCTCAGGGGTGCTGGAAACACCATATATTTT
. TRBJ1-4 TRBV24-1 many CATKRGNHEKLFF TGTGCCACTAAAAGGGGGAACCATGAAAAACTGTTTTTT
TRBD1 TRBJ1-4 TRBV6-1 many CASSLGGQGSEKLFF TGTGCCAGCAGCCTGGGGGGACAGGGGAGTGAAAAACTGTTTTTT
. TRBJ1-6 TRBV27 many CASSFGGGRAPLHF TGTGCCAGCAGTTTCGGAGGGGGGAGGGCACCCCTCCACTTT
. TRBJ2-2 TRBV7-9 many CASSPYPGGELFF TGTGCCAGCAGCCCATACCCCGGCGGGGAGCTGTTTTTT
. TRBJ2-3 TRBV4-3 many CASSTRHPRASTDTQYF TGCGCCAGCAGCACACGACATCCGCGGGCTAGCACAGATACGCAGTATTTT
TRBD2 TRBJ2-7 TRBV7-9 many CASSLGERREGLDEQYF TGTGCCAGCAGCTTAGGCGAGAGGAGGGAGGGCCTTGACGAGCAGTACTTC
. TRBJ1-2 TRBV7-9 many CASSLEGGVGYTF TGTGCCAGCAGCTTAGAGGGTGGAGTCGGCTACACCTTC
TRBD1 TRBJ2-3 TRBV5-6 few CASSPGTAYTDTQYF TGTGCCAGCAGCCCCGGGACAGCTTACACAGATACGCAGTATTTT
TRBD1 TRBJ1-1 TRBV7-2 many CASSPLGTGGRGTEAFF TGTGCCAGCAGCCCTTTGGGGACAGGGGGCCGCGGCACTGAAGCTTTCTTT
. TRBJ2-1 TRBV7-9 few CASSRFNGASDEQFF TGTGCCAGCAGCCGCTTTAACGGGGCAAGCGATGAGCAGTTCTTC
. TRBJ2-7 TRBV29-1 many CSVERRLGDEQYF TGCAGCGTTGAAAGACGGCTAGGCGACGAGCAGTACTTC
. TRBJ2-1 TRBV7-2 . CASSPMGLADNEQFF TGTGCCAGCAGCCCGATGGGGCTAGCCGACAATGAGCAGTTCTTC
TRBD1 TRBJ1-1 TRBV6-2/TRBV6-3 . CASGPWDRGTEAFF TGTGCCAGCGGACCGTGGGACAGGGGCACTGAAGCTTTCTTT
. TRBJ2-7 TRBV3-1 . CASSQVGGVSEQYF TGTGCCAGCAGCCAAGTTGGCGGCGTCTCCGAGCAGTACTTC
. TRBJ1-1 TRBV28 many CASRPQPNTEAFF TGTGCCAGCAGGCCACAGCCGAACACTGAAGCTTTCTTT
. TRBJ2-7 TRBV13 many CASSPTTATGEQYF TGTGCCAGCAGCCCGACAACCGCCACGGGCGAGCAGTACTTC
TRBD1 TRBJ2-1 TRBV5-1 many CASSGQGQGGDNEQFF TGCGCCAGCAGCGGGCAAGGACAGGGTGGGGACAATGAGCAGTTCTTC
TRBD2 TRBJ2-1 TRBV29-1 many CSVEDRYLAGGANEQFF TGCAGCGTTGAAGATAGATACTTAGCGGGAGGCGCCAATGAGCAGTTCTTC
. TRBJ1-1 TRBV20-1 many CSASRDILQAFF TGCAGTGCTAGCCGGGACATCCTTCAAGCTTTCTTT
TRBD1 TRBJ1-1 TRBV30 . CAWSRDRGRMNTEAFF TGTGCCTGGAGTAGGGACAGGGGCCGAATGAACACTGAAGCTTTCTTT
TRBD2 TRBJ2-3 TRBV28 few CASSRLAGPSTDTQYF TGTGCCAGCAGCCGTCTAGCGGGGCCGAGCACAGATACGCAGTATTTT
. TRBJ2-1 TRBV28 few CASSFQLASSYNEQFF TGTGCCAGCAGTTTCCAACTTGCTAGCTCCTACAATGAGCAGTTCTTC
TRBD1 TRBJ1-3 TRBV5-1 many CASSQGEGSGNTIYF TGCGCCAGCAGCCAGGGGGAAGGTTCTGGAAACACCATATATTTT
. TRBJ2-2 TRBV7-2 many CASSWEAGELFF TGTGCCAGCAGCTGGGAGGCCGGGGAGCTGTTTTTT
. TRBJ2-3 TRBV6-2/TRBV6-3 . CASSRRTDLSTDTQYF TGTGCCAGCAGCCGCCGGACAGACTTAAGCACAGATACGCAGTATTTT
TRBD1 TRBJ1-5 TRBV12-3/TRBV12-4 many CASSLDWTGNQPQHF TGTGCCAGCAGTTTAGACTGGACAGGGAATCAGCCCCAGCATTTT
. TRBJ1-4 TRBV6-1 . CASSEGAGETEKLFF TGTGCCAGCAGTGAAGGGGCAGGGGAAACGGAAAAACTGTTTTTT
. TRBJ2-1 TRBV2 . CASSEGVPYNEQFF TGTGCCAGCAGTGAAGGAGTCCCCTACAATGAGCAGTTCTTC
. TRBJ2-2 TRBV9 many CASSPRHLLISNTGELFF TGTGCCAGCAGCCCCCGACACTTACTTATTTCGAACACCGGGGAGCTGTTTTTT
. TRBJ2-5 TRBV29-1 many CSVNRVGETQYF TGCAGCGTTAATAGAGTCGGAGAGACCCAGTACTTC
. TRBJ1-2 TRBV6-5 many CASSYSGGGGYTF TGTGCCAGCAGTTACTCTGGGGGAGGGGGCTACACCTTC
. TRBJ1-1 TRBV5-1 many CASSLYQATMNTEAFF TGCGCCAGCAGCTTGTATCAGGCCACCATGAACACTGAAGCTTTCTTT